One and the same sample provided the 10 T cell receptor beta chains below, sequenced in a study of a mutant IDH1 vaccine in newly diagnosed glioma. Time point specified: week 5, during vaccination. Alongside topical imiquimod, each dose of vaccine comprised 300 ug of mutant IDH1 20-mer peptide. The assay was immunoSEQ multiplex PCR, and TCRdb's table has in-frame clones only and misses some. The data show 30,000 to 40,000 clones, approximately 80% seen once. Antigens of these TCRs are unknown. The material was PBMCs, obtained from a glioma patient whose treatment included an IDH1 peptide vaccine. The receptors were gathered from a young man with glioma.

The CDR3 DNA is TGTGCCACCAGCAGAGGGGACAGGACCGGGGAGCTGTTTTTT. It codes for CATSRGDRTGELFF. This rearrangement joins TRBV15 to TRBJ2-2, with 8 bases matching TRBD1. V dropped 1 base and J dropped 5; count of bases not matched to a gene: 0. The V gene's germline CDR1 is LNHNV and CDR2 YYDKDF (reference sequence). The CDR3 sequence is 14 residues long.

The CDR3 sequence is CATRGVGEKLFF. The DNA for the CDR3 is TGTGCCACCCGGGGGGTCGGTGAAAAACTGTTTTTT. This chain links TRBV10-3 with TRBJ1-4; D is possibly TRBD1 (5 bases). CDR3 length: 12 amino acids. V lost 10 bases and J lost 7, with 13 bases in between. The germline V gene encodes CDR1 ENHRY and CDR2 SYGVKD.

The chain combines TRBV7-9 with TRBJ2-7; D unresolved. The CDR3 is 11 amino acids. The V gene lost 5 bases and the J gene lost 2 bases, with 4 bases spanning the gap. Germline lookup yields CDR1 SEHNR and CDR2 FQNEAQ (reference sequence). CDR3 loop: CASSLTYEQYF. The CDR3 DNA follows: TGTGCCAGCAGCCTAACCTACGAGCAGTACTTC. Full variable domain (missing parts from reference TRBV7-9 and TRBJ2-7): DTGVSQNPRHKITKRGQNVTFRCDPISEHNRLYWYRQTLGQGPEFLTYFQNEAQLEKSRLLSDRFSAERPKGSFSTLEIQRTEQGDSAMYLCASSLTYEQYFGPGTRLTVT.

The CDR3 coding sequence is TGTGCCAGCAGCTTAATGAGGGGAGGGGAGACCCAGTACTTC. This gives the protein CASSLMRGGETQYF. The chain has TRBV5-5 and TRBJ2-5, with TRBD2 matching over 7 bases. V dropped 2 bases and J dropped 5; count of bases not matched to a gene: 6. The CDR3 has 14 residues. In germline, CDR1 is SGHKS, CDR2 YYEKEE (reference sequence).

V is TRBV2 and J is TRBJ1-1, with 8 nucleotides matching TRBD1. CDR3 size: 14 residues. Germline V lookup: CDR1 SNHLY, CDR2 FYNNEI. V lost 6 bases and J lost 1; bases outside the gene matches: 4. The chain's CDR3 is CASRATGGNTEAFF. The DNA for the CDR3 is TGTGCCAGCAGGGCCACAGGGGGGAACACTGAAGCTTTCTTT.

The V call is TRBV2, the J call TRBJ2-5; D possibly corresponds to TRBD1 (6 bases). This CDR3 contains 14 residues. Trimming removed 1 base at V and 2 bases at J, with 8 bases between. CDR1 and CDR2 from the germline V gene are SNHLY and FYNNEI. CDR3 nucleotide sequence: TGTGCCAGCAGTGAAGTGGGACATCAAGAGACCCAGTACTTC. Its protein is CASSEVGHQETQYF.

The chain's CDR3 is CASSLGSWDTQYF. CDR3 nucleotides: TGTGCCAGCAGCTTAGGGTCCTGGGATACGCAGTATTTT. V is TRBV13 and J is TRBJ2-3, with D unresolved. Trimming stripped 0 bases from V and 6 bases from J, with 7 bases between. The CDR3 has 13 amino acids. The V gene's germline CDR1 is PRHDT and CDR2 FYEKMQ (reference sequence).

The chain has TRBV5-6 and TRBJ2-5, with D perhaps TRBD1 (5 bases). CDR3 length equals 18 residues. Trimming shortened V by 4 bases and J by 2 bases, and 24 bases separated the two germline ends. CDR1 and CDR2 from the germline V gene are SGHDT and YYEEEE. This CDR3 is CASSIVYQWGQVQETQYF. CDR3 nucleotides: TGTGCCAGCAGCATTGTGTATCAATGGGGCCAAGTTCAAGAGACCCAGTACTTC.

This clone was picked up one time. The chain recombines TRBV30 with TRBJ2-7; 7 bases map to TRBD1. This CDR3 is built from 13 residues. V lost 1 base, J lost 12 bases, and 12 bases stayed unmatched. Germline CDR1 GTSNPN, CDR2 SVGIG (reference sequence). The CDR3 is CAWSAGTAKGAYF. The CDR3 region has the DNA TGTGCCTGGAGTGCCGGGACAGCTAAGGGGGCGTACTTC.

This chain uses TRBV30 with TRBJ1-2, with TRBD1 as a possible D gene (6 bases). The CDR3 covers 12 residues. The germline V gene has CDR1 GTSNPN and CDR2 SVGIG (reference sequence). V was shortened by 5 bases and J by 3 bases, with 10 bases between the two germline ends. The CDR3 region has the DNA TGTGCCTGGGGGGGCCCGTACTATGGCTACACCTTC. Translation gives CAWGGPYYGYTF. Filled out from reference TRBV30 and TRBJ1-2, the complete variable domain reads SQTIHQWPATLVQPVGSPLSLECTVEGTSNPNLYWYRQAAGRGLQLLFYSVGIGQISSEVPQNLSASRPQDRQFILSSKKLLLSDSGFYLCAWGGPYYGYTFGSGTRLTVV.